This entry lists 24 T cell receptor beta chains sequenced from one sample in a study of regulatory T cells in long-lasting Graves disease. This sample's time point: persistent/refractory GD, antithyroid drugs over 5 years with positive TRAb. PBMCs provided the RNA from which the TCR library was made. For TCR beta, libraries came from iRepertoire HTBI primers and Arm-PCR of CDR3 regions. TCRdb independently ran MiXCR on the multiplex PCR reads; one entry per CDR3 protein. The sample carries 700,000 or so distinct CDR3 sequences, about 30% recorded once. The material sequenced was peripheral blood mononuclear cells (PBMCs), taken when the disease was refractory, from a patient treated with antithyroid drugs. These receptors all stem from a female donor with Graves disease.

V usage is TRBV19 and J usage is TRBJ1-5; the D gene is possibly TRBD1 (5 bases). The CDR3 covers 15 residues. V was pared by 4 bases and J by 5 bases, with 15 bases between. Germline CDR1 reads LNHDA; CDR2 reads SQIVND (reference sequence). The CDR3 DNA is TGTGCCAGTAGTACCCAACGTCGGGGGGATCAGCCCCAGCATTTT. It encodes CASSTQRRGDQPQHF.

V and J are TRBV5-1 and TRBJ1-1, with D uncertain. Germline V gene sequence: CDR1 SGHRS, CDR2 YFSETQ. The CDR3 loop spans 14 amino acids. V lost 0 bases to trimming and J lost 5 bases, with 11 bases between them. CDR3 in DNA: TGCGCCAGCAGCTTGGCCGCGGGAGGGACTGAAGCTTTCTTT. The encoded protein is CASSLAAGGTEAFF.

This clonotype has a handful of counts. V gene TRBV28 combines with J gene TRBJ1-4, with D unresolved. The germline V and J ends were trimmed by 8 bases and 7 bases, with 20 bases remaining between them. The CDR3 length is 15 residues. Germline CDR1 is MDHEN and CDR2 is SYDVKM. The CDR3 DNA sequence: TGTGCCAGCGGGATTTCTTCCCCAGGTAGTGAAAAACTGTTTTTT. It specifies CASGISSPGSEKLFF.

This clonotype has at least ten counts. The rearrangement links TRBV28 to TRBJ1-5; D is unresolved. The CDR3 spans 14 residues. Looked up from germline, CDR1 is MDHEN and CDR2 is SYDVKM. The V end was cut by 2 bases, the J end by 7 bases, with 12 bases between. The CDR3: CASSLRVVGQPQHF. The CDR3 region has the DNA TGTGCCAGCAGTTTAAGGGTTGTAGGCCAGCCCCAGCATTTT.

This clonotype has just a few counts. This chain connects TRBV29-1 to TRBJ1-1; D gene ambiguous. The CDR3 totals 13 residues. V was shortened by 5 bases and J by 1 base, with 11 bases between the two germline ends. The germline CDR1 and CDR2 sequences are SQVTM and ANQGSEA. CDR3 coding DNA: TGCAGCGTTACCAAGACACCGAACACTGAAGCTTTCTTT. Protein sequence: CSVTKTPNTEAFF.

This chain connects TRBV11-2 to TRBJ1-4, with 7 bases aligning to TRBD1. Per germline, CDR1 SGHAT and CDR2 FQNNGV. The J segment lost 5 bases and the V segment lost 4 bases, leaving 7 bases of the junction unmatched. The CDR3 covers 15 residues. The chain's CDR3 is CASSSPGTENEKLFF. Written as DNA, the CDR3 is TGTGCCAGCAGCTCACCCGGGACAGAGAATGAAAAACTGTTTTTT.

This chain connects TRBV6-1 to TRBJ2-7; D might be TRBD2 (5 bases). CDR1 is MNHNS and CDR2 is SASEGT in the germline V gene. The CDR3 length is 15 residues. V was cut by 6 bases and J by 2 bases, with 17 bases left in between. The CDR3 loop is CASRFRTRGTYEQYF. The DNA for the CDR3 is TGTGCCAGCAGATTCCGAACTCGGGGAACCTACGAGCAGTACTTC.

V usage is TRBV4-1 and J usage is TRBJ1-5, with 7 bases that match TRBD1. The germline V gene has CDR1 MGHRA and CDR2 YSYEKL. CDR3 length equals 14 residues. Unmatched junction bases numbered 3, after V lost 4 bases and J lost 3 bases. CDR3: CASSRGTVNQPQHF. The CDR3 DNA reads as TGCGCCAGCAGCCGCGGGACAGTCAATCAGCCCCAGCATTTT.

At least ten counts were recorded for this clonotype. V gene TRBV6-2 or TRBV6-3 combines with J gene TRBJ1-2; TRBD1 might be the D (5 bases). The CDR3 spans 14 residues. Germline values: CDR1 MNHEY, CDR2 SVGEGT. Trimming stripped 6 bases from V and 2 bases from J, with 13 bases between. The CDR3 DNA reads TGTGCCAGCAGAATCGGACAAGTAAACTATGGCTACACCTTC. Protein: CASRIGQVNYGYTF.

This CDR3 is CSAADRGPSGNTIYF. The CDR3 DNA is TGCAGTGCGGCGGACAGGGGCCCCTCTGGAAACACCATATATTTT. The chain employs TRBV20-1 and TRBJ1-3, with 9 nucleotides matching TRBD1. From germline, CDR1 is DFQATT and CDR2 SNEGSKA (reference sequence). V lost 6 bases and J lost 0; bases outside the gene matches: 6. The CDR3 extends over 15 amino acids.

This clonotype has more than one count but fewer than ten. This chain links TRBV9 with TRBJ1-2; 8 nucleotides line up with TRBD1. In germline, CDR1 is SGDLS, CDR2 YYNGEE. The CDR3 is 17 residues long. The V gene end was trimmed by 0 bases and the J gene end by 4 bases; junction bases not matched to a gene: 11. The CDR3 DNA reads as TGTGCCAGCAGCGTAGGCAATCGGGACAGGTCGGGCTATGGCTACACCTTC. This encodes CASSVGNRDRSGYGYTF.

This clonotype showed up many times. J is TRBJ1-1 and V is TRBV30; D gene uncertain. CDR1 and CDR2 (germline): GTSNPN, SVGIG (reference sequence). Trimming took off 0 bases at V and 3 bases at J, with 14 bases between the two ends. This CDR3 is built from 15 residues. DNA of the CDR3: TGTGCCTGGAGTGTAGGAAGGAATAGGCACACTGAAGCTTTCTTT. This translates into CAWSVGRNRHTEAFF.

The chain carries TRBV12-3 or TRBV12-4 and TRBJ1-2; D unresolved. V was cut by 0 bases and J by 4 bases, with 9 bases left in between. The CDR3 runs 14 residues. CDR3 DNA: TGTGCCAGCAGTTTAGCGCATTCGCGCTATGGCTACACCTTC. Encoded protein: CASSLAHSRYGYTF.

In its sample, this clonotype was seen many times. This chain joins TRBV2 and TRBJ2-5; the D call may be TRBD1 or TRBD2 (5 bases each). The CDR3 runs 13 residues. Per the germline V gene, CDR1 is SNHLY and CDR2 is FYNNEI. The germline V and J ends were trimmed by 3 bases and 5 bases, with 10 bases remaining between them. For the CDR3, the DNA is TGTGCCAGCAGTGAGAGAGGGGTGGAGACCCAGTACTTC. This translates into CASSERGVETQYF.

This clonotype has a handful of counts. The chain has TRBV2 and TRBJ2-6; D unresolved. The CDR3 contains 14 residues. V lost 6 bases to trimming and J lost 2 bases, with 8 bases between them. Looked up from germline, CDR1 is SNHLY and CDR2 is FYNNEI. The CDR3 DNA is TGTGCCAGCAGCAAGGTCCCTGGGGCCAACGTCCTGACTTTC. It codes for CASSKVPGANVLTF.

The V call is TRBV7-9, the J call TRBJ1-5; possible D gene TRBD1, 5 bases. The germline V and J ends were trimmed by 4 bases and 9 bases, with 16 bases remaining between them. This CDR3 is 14 amino acids long. Per the germline V gene, CDR1 is SEHNR and CDR2 is FQNEAQ (reference sequence). The CDR3 nucleotides are TGTGCCAGCAGCTCGCGGGACCCCCTCTCGCCCCAGCATTTT. This sequence encodes CASSSRDPLSPQHF. The complete variable domain, with remaining parts taken from reference TRBV7-9 and TRBJ1-5, reads DTGVSQNPRHKITKRGQNVTFRCDPISEHNRLYWYRQTLGQGPEFLTYFQNEAQLEKSRLLSDRFSAERPKGSFSTLEIQRTEQGDSAMYLCASSSRDPLSPQHFGDGTRLSIL.

This clonotype was picked up a small number of times. The CDR3 DNA follows: TGTGCCTGGAGTGGGCAAGACACTGAAGCTTTCTTT. It translates to CAWSGQDTEAFF. The rearrangement uses TRBV30 and TRBJ1-1, with D unresolved. The CDR3 runs 12 residues. The germline V gene encodes CDR1 GTSNPN and CDR2 SVGIG (reference sequence). V gave up 1 base and J gave up 3 bases, with 6 bases separating them.

This clonotype showed up many times. The chain has TRBV25-1 and TRBJ1-5, with D unresolved. V lost 8 bases and J lost 4, with 9 bases in between. There are 12 residues in the CDR3. Germline V gives CDR1 MGHDK, CDR2 SYGVNS. The CDR3 is CASGRSNQPQHF. In nucleotides, the CDR3 is TGTGCCAGCGGCCGGAGTAATCAGCCCCAGCATTTT.

The table lists this clonotype with a few counts. The chain uses TRBV20-1 and TRBJ1-2, with D possibly being TRBD1 (6 bases). V shed 5 bases and J shed 4 bases, with 14 bases lying between them. CDR1 DFQATT and CDR2 SNEGSKA come from the germline V gene (reference sequence). This CDR3 spans 13 amino acids. For the CDR3, the DNA is TGCAGTGCTTTACCGGGACAACGCTATGGCTACACCTTC. Translating gives CSALPGQRYGYTF.

This clonotype has just a few counts. The rearrangement links TRBV6-1 to TRBJ1-2, with TRBD1 matching over 9 bases. V shed 4 bases and J 2 bases; nucleotides not matched to a gene: 5. The CDR3 covers 15 residues. The V gene's germline CDR1 is MNHNS and CDR2 SASEGT. The CDR3 sequence is CASSAGGQGNYGYTF. In DNA, the CDR3 is TGTGCCAGCAGTGCCGGAGGACAGGGGAACTATGGCTACACCTTC.

The CDR3, as DNA: TGTGCCAGCAGCTTAGGCGGCGGGACAGGGGGAATATACGAGCAGTACTTC. This encodes CASSLGGGTGGIYEQYF. V usage is TRBV13 and J usage is TRBJ2-7, with 11 nucleotides matching TRBD1. The CDR3 is 17 amino acids. CDR1 is PRHDT, CDR2 FYEKMQ, per germline (reference sequence). The J segment lost 4 bases and the V segment lost 0 bases, leaving 8 bases of the junction unmatched.

This clonotype was found a few times. The chain joins TRBV6-5 to TRBJ1-2, with unresolved D. CDR1 and CDR2 (germline): MNHEY, SVGAGI. V lost 3 bases and J lost 5, with 10 bases in between. The CDR3 loop spans 13 amino acids. The DNA of the CDR3 is TGTGCCAGCAGTTATACATCGGCTTATGGCTACACCTTC. It specifies CASSYTSAYGYTF.

This clonotype was observed a few times. The CDR3: CATRSEIWTEAFF. In nucleotides, the CDR3 is TGTGCCACCAGGTCCGAAATATGGACTGAAGCTTTCTTT. The J gene is TRBJ1-1, the V gene TRBV24-1; D is unresolved. CDR3 length equals 13 residues. V was pared by 7 bases and J by 5 bases, with 13 bases between. CDR1 KGHDR and CDR2 SFDVKD come from the germline V gene.

In its sample, this clonotype was seen many times. The chain has TRBV28 and TRBJ1-1; D not certain. Germline values: CDR1 MDHEN, CDR2 SYDVKM. V shed 2 bases and J shed 7 bases, with 8 bases lying between them. This CDR3 region has 12 residues. The CDR3 loop reads CASSLVEGEAFF. Here the CDR3 DNA reads TGTGCCAGCAGTTTAGTAGAGGGTGAAGCTTTCTTT.